The clone carrying this TCR beta chain is a singleton in its sample. Its antigen is still unknown. The sample belongs to a study of PD-L1 blockade in urothelial cancer. Study overall: Investigators checked blood 3 weeks (second dose) and 6 weeks after treatment start. Study-wide results and limits: The study found that durable-benefit patients expanded tumor-associated blood clones more at 3 weeks. Lower than median blood TCR clonality before treatment predicted better survival.

The germline V gene encodes CDR1 SGHTA and CDR2 FQGNSA. J lost 5 bases, V lost 5 bases, and 11 bases had no gene match. The CDR3 loop spans 16 amino acids. Using immunoSEQ multiplex PCR, the repertoire was profiled, and TCRdb retains in-frame clones only, with some absent. In the table there are about 43,000 clones, about four fifths of which are singletons. As for time point: peripheral blood 6 weeks after treatment start. Every patient provided from 1 to 8 samples, collected pretreatment and on-treatment. The J gene is TRBJ1-2, the V gene TRBV7-2; 10 positions match TRBD1. This TCR was sampled from a man aged 55 to 69 with urothelial cancer. The material sequenced was PBMCs, taken around atezolizumab (anti-PD-L1) treatment. CDR3 nucleotide sequence: TGTGCCAGCAGCCCCCCTCCGGGACAGGGGTATTATGGCTACACCTTC. It encodes CASSPPPGQGYYGYTF.